This T cell receptor beta chain is drawn from a study of T cell responses to AZD1222 COVID-19 vaccine. Germline CDR1 and CDR2: SEHNR and FQNEAQ (reference sequence). V lost 5 bases and J lost 6; bases outside the gene matches: 5. The CDR3 has 14 residues. Profiling relied on immunoSEQ multiplex PCR, and the TCRdb table lists in-frame clones only, not all of them. The table lists about 140,000 clones, 70% to 90% of them singletons. Material: peripheral blood, obtained 28 days after the second AZD1222 dose. This rearrangement joins TRBV7-9 to TRBJ2-2, with 8 bases that match TRBD2. The sequence derives from an adult who received the AZD1222 COVID-19 vaccine. For the CDR3, the DNA is TGTGCCAGCAGCAAACTAGCGGCCGCCGGGGAGCTGTTTTTT. Its protein is CASSKLAAAGELFF.